The rows below give T cell receptor beta chains drawn from one sample of a study of OX40 agonist ivuxolimab in advanced cancers. Repertoires were generated with immunoSEQ multiplex PCR, while TCRdb's copy carries only in-frame clones and drops some. The sample lists some 75,000 clones; roughly 83% were seen once. The sequencing here drew on CD4+ or CD8+ T cells sorted from blood, taken in a trial of the OX40 agonist ivuxolimab. The receptors come from an adult with an advanced solid tumor such as melanoma, head and neck, liver or kidney cancer. Each CDR3 is given with its conserved first and last residue. Fields, in order: V gene, clone size, J gene, D gene, CDR3 protein, CDR3 DNA. The D gene is left open where the match is weak. Clone size is shown for a subset of rows, as once, few, many or a class of expanded clone.

>TRBV7-2|-|TRBJ2-3|-
CASSLGAKRRGDTQYF
TGTGCCAGCAGCTTAGGGGCCAAACGGAGAGGGGATACGCAGTATTTT
>TRBV7-3|few|TRBJ1-5|-
CASSLGPHQPQHF
TGTGCCAGCAGCTTAGGCCCGCATCAGCCCCAGCATTTT
>TRBV14|-|TRBJ1-2|-
CASSQDGPGVYYGYTF
TGTGCCAGCAGCCAAGATGGTCCAGGGGTATACTATGGCTACACCTTC
>TRBV28|-|TRBJ1-1|-
CASSTPPDTEAFF
TGTGCCAGCAGTACTCCGCCGGACACTGAAGCTTTCTTT
>TRBV11-2|-|TRBJ2-1|TRBD1
CASSLFGVTGTGESEQFF
TGTGCCAGCAGCTTGTTTGGGGTTACCGGGACAGGGGAGTCTGAGCAGTTCTTC
>TRBV6-5|-|TRBJ2-7|-
CASTSDRSSYEQYF
TGTGCCAGCACCTCAGACAGGAGCTCCTACGAGCAGTACTTC
>TRBV28|-|TRBJ2-3|TRBD2
CASRAPGLAGWIDTQYF
TGTGCCAGCAGAGCGCCGGGACTAGCGGGATGGATAGATACGCAGTATTTT
>TRBV7-2|-|TRBJ2-2|-
CASSLGTDTGELFF
TGTGCCAGCAGCTTAGGGACAGACACCGGGGAGCTGTTTTTT
>TRBV27|-|TRBJ2-2|TRBD2
CASSSQGASGGLPRTGELFF
TGTGCCAGCAGTTCCCAAGGGGCTAGCGGGGGCTTGCCGAGGACCGGGGAGCTGTTTTTT
>TRBV11-3|-|TRBJ2-3|-
CASSSGAAGTQYF
TGTGCCAGCAGCTCGGGGGCAGCCGGTACGCAGTATTTT
>TRBV7-2|-|TRBJ2-7|TRBD2
CASSTRTSGASYEQYF
TGTGCCAGCAGCACCCGGACTAGCGGGGCCTCCTACGAGCAGTACTTC
>TRBV27|-|TRBJ1-1|TRBD1
CASSPRGRGPEAFF
TGTGCCAGCAGTCCAAGGGGAAGGGGGCCTGAAGCTTTCTTT
>TRBV5-6|once|TRBJ2-5|TRBD1
CASSPGTGHGETQYF
TGTGCCAGCAGCCCCGGGACAGGGCACGGAGAGACCCAGTACTTC
>TRBV11-2|-|TRBJ2-7|-
CASGHSYEQYF
TGTGCCAGCGGCCATTCCTACGAGCAGTACTTC
>TRBV5-5|-|TRBJ2-3|TRBD1
CASSLEGQGGDTQYF
TGTGCCAGCAGCTTGGAGGGACAGGGGGGAGATACGCAGTATTTT
>TRBV29-1|once|TRBJ1-5|-
CSVEGNQPQHF
TGCAGCGTTGAGGGCAATCAGCCCCAGCATTTT
>TRBV7-2|-|TRBJ2-5|-
CASSPRDGGVTQYF
TGTGCCAGCAGCCCCCGGGACGGTGGGGTCACCCAGTACTTC
>TRBV7-2|-|TRBJ2-1|TRBD2
CASSLEAGGYNEQFF
TGTGCCAGCAGCTTGGAAGCGGGGGGGTACAATGAGCAGTTCTTC
>TRBV5-4|-|TRBJ1-2|-
CASSLRQNDGYTF
TGTGCCAGCAGCTTAAGGCAGAACGACGGCTACACCTTC
>TRBV5-1|-|TRBJ2-5|-
CASSESGRETQYF
TGCGCCAGCAGTGAATCGGGGCGAGAGACCCAGTACTTC
>TRBV5-6|-|TRBJ2-7|-
CASSLGPGTSEQYF
TGTGCCAGCAGCTTGGGTCCCGGCACAAGCGAGCAGTACTTC
>TRBV5-4|-|TRBJ2-1|TRBD2
CASSLARVGPSGYNEQFF
TGTGCCAGCAGCTTGGCCAGAGTTGGGCCTAGCGGGTACAATGAGCAGTTCTTC
>TRBV19|-|TRBJ2-7|-
CASSMRLDEQYF
TGTGCCAGTAGTATGAGACTCGACGAGCAGTACTTC
>TRBV30|few|TRBJ2-1|-
CACGRSYNEQFF
TGTGCCTGCGGGCGGAGCTACAATGAGCAGTTCTTC
>TRBV30|-|TRBJ2-5|TRBD2
CAWSAGLAGGLIQETQYF
TGTGCCTGGAGTGCAGGACTAGCGGGAGGGCTCATCCAAGAGACCCAGTACTTC
>TRBV4-1|-|TRBJ2-7|TRBD2
CASSQDLTSGRPYEQYF
TGCGCCAGCAGCCAAGACTTGACTAGCGGGAGACCCTACGAGCAGTACTTC
>TRBV5-1|-|TRBJ2-7|TRBD1
CASRQGAIRGEQYF
TGCGCCAGCAGACAGGGGGCGATTCGCGGCGAGCAGTACTTC
>TRBV4-1|-|TRBJ2-1|TRBD1
CASSRDSSYNEQFF
TGCGCCAGCAGCCGGGACAGCTCCTACAATGAGCAGTTCTTC
>TRBV27|-|TRBJ1-4|TRBD1
CASSFPGQPDVGVGRNNEKLFF
TGTGCCAGCAGTTTCCCGGGACAGCCCGACGTTGGAGTGGGGCGGAACAATGAAAAACTGTTTTTT
>TRBV5-8|-|TRBJ2-7|-
CASSLLGDSYEQYF
TGTGCCAGCAGCTTGCTAGGGGACTCCTACGAGCAGTACTTC
>TRBV5-1|-|TRBJ1-4|-
CASRTGQGISNEKLFF
TGCGCCAGCAGAACTGGGCAGGGGATATCTAATGAAAAACTGTTTTTT
>TRBV27|once|TRBJ2-7|-
CASSLSGASLYEQYF
TGTGCCAGCAGTTTATCGGGGGCAAGTCTCTACGAGCAGTACTTC
>TRBV19|-|TRBJ2-7|-
CASTDYLGEQYF
TGTGCCAGTACCGACTACCTCGGGGAGCAGTACTTC
>TRBV5-4|few|TRBJ1-5|-
CASSVGGGQPQHF
TGTGCCAGCAGCGTCGGGGGAGGACAGCCCCAGCATTTT
>TRBV28|-|TRBJ2-7|TRBD1
CASSQGGTGGHEQYF
TGTGCCAGCAGTCAAGGGGGGACAGGGGGCCACGAGCAGTACTTC
>TRBV7-9|-|TRBJ2-5|-
CASSLTSGRETQYF
TGTGCCAGCAGCCTAACTTCGGGGCGGGAGACCCAGTACTTC
>TRBV5-1|few|TRBJ1-2|-
CASSLTVGGSSGYTF
TGCGCCAGCAGCTTGACCGTGGGGGGCTCCAGCGGCTACACCTTC
>TRBV28|-|TRBJ1-4|-
CASSHNRDPPHLGVNEKLFF
TGTGCCAGCAGCCACAACCGGGACCCACCTCATCTAGGGGTTAATGAAAAACTGTTTTTT
>TRBV6-5|-|TRBJ1-2|-
CASSYKGYGYTF
TGTGCCAGCAGTTATAAGGGCTATGGCTACACCTTC
>TRBV29-1|-|TRBJ2-1|TRBD2
CSVRTSGSYNEQFF
TGCAGCGTACGGACTAGCGGGTCCTACAATGAGCAGTTCTTC
>TRBV5-1|-|TRBJ1-3|TRBD1
CASSSTGGDGNTIYF
TGCGCCAGCAGCTCGACAGGGGGCGATGGAAACACCATATATTTT
>TRBV2|-|TRBJ2-7|TRBD1
CASSESRGTGLYEQYF
TGTGCCAGCAGTGAGAGTAGGGGGACAGGTTTATACGAGCAGTACTTC
>TRBV30|few|TRBJ2-5|-
CAWSGRDRASGTQETQYF
TGTGCCTGGAGTGGTAGGGACAGGGCTAGCGGGACCCAAGAGACCCAGTACTTC
>TRBV11-3|-|TRBJ2-1|-
CASSSRTGEQFF
TGTGCCAGCAGCTCCCGCACGGGGGAGCAGTTCTTC